The present T cell receptor (beta chain) was sequenced within a study of shared clonotypes between healthy human individuals. As for this clone: Its antigen is undetermined.

The material for each subset, its genomic DNA, was split evenly across several immunoSEQ plates. Only in-frame clones appear in the TCRdb table, and some are missing; sequencing was by immunoSEQ multiplex PCR. The data show millions of clones, approximately 95% seen once. Study-wide results and limits: Clonotypes shared by all four sorted-subset donors had higher generation probabilities than non-shared clonotypes.

This CDR3 spans 14 amino acids. V dropped 3 bases and J dropped 0 bases, with 10 bases sitting between them. The germline gives CDR1 SQVTM, CDR2 ANQGSEA. The TCR comes from a young man in good health. Some clones in this sample may be carry-over from other donors' samples. V is TRBV29-1 and J is TRBJ2-3; D is perhaps TRBD2 (5 bases). Input material: naive CD4+ T cells from PBMCs. Subset in this sample: CD45RA+ positively selected. This CDR3 reads CSVDRLASTDTQYF. DNA of the CDR3: TGCAGCGTTGATCGGCTAGCTAGCACAGATACGCAGTATTTT.